The clone carrying this T cell receptor beta chain has more than one count but fewer than ten. Its antigen is as yet unknown. This entry comes from a study of response to subunit inactivated influenza vaccine. V lost 4 bases and J 7 bases, leaving 11 bases between the germline ends. This CDR3 contains 13 residues. Study-wide findings and caveats: T cells newly recruited by each seasonal influenza vaccination are few, the authors suggested.

One entry per CDR3 protein, called by TCRdb with MiXCR from the RT-PCR reads. The table has about 540,000 distinct CDR3 sequences, around a quarter seen once; the top ten hold around 2.8%. This sample was shared with a second study, whose subject was T cells expressing NK-cell markers. As that report states: Libraries used 5'RACE template switching adding universal primer site and UMIs.

The sequence was obtained from a man in his forties or fifties who received an inactivated influenza vaccine. The sample in question was CD4+ T cells sorted from PBMCs, obtained 11 to 12 days after vaccination. V is TRBV12-3 or TRBV12-4 and J is TRBJ1-5; D is possibly TRBD1 (6 bases). The chain's CDR3 is CASSWGGGQPQHF. The CDR3 DNA is TGTGCCAGCAGTTGGGGGGGCGGACAGCCCCAGCATTTT.